These 19 T cell receptor beta chains were sequenced from one sample in a study of T cell responses to AZD1222 COVID-19 vaccine. Repertoires were generated with immunoSEQ multiplex PCR, while TCRdb's copy carries only in-frame clones and drops some. Of roughly 49,000 clones in the sample, roughly 84% were seen once. The sample in question was peripheral blood, obtained on day 0 of MenACWY control vaccination. Receptors originate from an adult in good health.

This clone was seen once. V is TRBV30 and J is TRBJ1-1; TRBD1 is a possible D gene (5 bases). Germline CDR1 GTSNPN, CDR2 SVGIG (reference sequence). This CDR3 comprises 20 residues. V lost 1 base to trimming and J lost 1 base, with 28 bases between them. This CDR3 is CAWSGPFGGRNFLANTEAFF. The CDR3 DNA follows: TGTGCCTGGAGTGGTCCGTTTGGGGGAAGAAACTTCTTGGCGAACACTGAAGCTTTCTTT.

The chain combines TRBV14 with TRBJ2-3, with D perhaps matching TRBD2 (7 bases). CDR1 is SGHDN and CDR2 is FVKESK in the germline V gene. This CDR3 is built from 12 residues. The V end was cut by 4 bases, the J end by 9 bases, with 11 bases between. CDR3 bases: TGTGCCAGCAGCCTGGGGGGGCCGACGCAGTATTTT. Protein sequence: CASSLGGPTQYF.

The J gene is TRBJ1-5, the V gene TRBV6-5; D remains ambiguous. The CDR3 has 13 amino acids. Trimming removed 6 bases at V and 6 bases at J, with 12 bases between. Looked up from germline, CDR1 is MNHEY and CDR2 is SVGAGI. CDR3: CASSYGVRQPQHF. As DNA, the CDR3 is TGTGCCAGCAGCTACGGGGTTCGTCAGCCCCAGCATTTT.

The chain links TRBV18 to TRBJ2-1; TRBD2 aligns across 8 bases. The CDR3 spans 14 residues. Germline-derived CDR1 and CDR2 are KGHSH and LQKENI. J was trimmed by 8 bases and V by 6 bases; bases with no gene match: 9. Here the CDR3 reads CASSSGGRSDEQFF. The CDR3 DNA reads TGTGCCAGCTCCTCGGGGGGGCGCAGCGATGAGCAGTTCTTC.

The chain uses TRBV28 and TRBJ1-2; tentatively, D is TRBD1 (6 bases). Looked up from germline, CDR1 is MDHEN and CDR2 is SYDVKM. The CDR3 is made up of 15 amino acids. V was shortened by 3 bases and J by 8 bases, with 19 bases between the two germline ends. CDR3 in amino acids: CASSFILRTGNGYTF. The CDR3 nucleotides are TGTGCCAGCAGTTTTATCCTACGTACAGGGAACGGCTACACCTTC.

V and J are TRBV15 and TRBJ2-2, with 11 bases identical to TRBD2. J was trimmed by 7 bases and V by 4 bases; bases with no gene match: 8. From germline, CDR1 is LNHNV and CDR2 YYDKDF (reference sequence). The CDR3 loop spans 16 amino acids. CDR3 DNA: TGTGCCACCAGCATCATTAGCGGGGGGGCCGACGGGGAGCTGTTTTTT. Protein sequence: CATSIISGGADGELFF.

V and J are TRBV30 and TRBJ2-2; 10 bases map to TRBD2. J lost 5 bases, V lost 4 bases, and 10 bases had no gene match. Germline CDR1 is GTSNPN and CDR2 is SVGIG (reference sequence). The CDR3 loop spans 16 amino acids. CDR3 sequence: CAWKRTSGLGTGELFF. The DNA of the CDR3 is TGTGCCTGGAAAAGGACTAGCGGCTTAGGGACCGGGGAGCTGTTTTTT. The full variable domain, completed using reference TRBV30 and TRBJ2-2, is SQTIHQWPATLVQPVGSPLSLECTVEGTSNPNLYWYRQAAGRGLQLLFYSVGIGQISSEVPQNLSASRPQDRQFILSSKKLLLSDSGFYLCAWKRTSGLGTGELFFGEGSRLTVL.

The chain combines TRBV20-1 with TRBJ2-5, with a possible D match to TRBD1 (5 bases). The V gene lost 6 bases and the J gene lost 5 bases, with 10 bases spanning the gap. CDR1 is DFQATT and CDR2 is SNEGSKA in the germline V gene (reference sequence). This CDR3 has 11 residues. The CDR3 DNA is TGCAGTGCAGAAAAGGGGGAGACCCAGTACTTC. It yields the protein CSAEKGETQYF.

V usage is TRBV6-4 and J usage is TRBJ2-7, with a weak D call TRBD2 (6 bases). V shed 3 bases and J shed 4 bases, with 13 bases lying between them. This CDR3 is built from 14 residues. From germline, CDR1 is MRHNA and CDR2 SNTAGT. CDR3 nucleotide sequence: TGTGCCAGCAGTGAGACGGGGGAAAAGTACGAGCAGTACGTC. Encoded protein: CASSETGEKYEQYV.

The chain combines TRBV20-1 with TRBJ1-1; D is possibly TRBD1 (5 bases). V lost 3 bases, J lost 10 bases, and 27 bases lay in between. Germline loops: CDR1 DFQATT, CDR2 SNEGSKA (reference sequence). The CDR3 is made up of 16 amino acids. The CDR3 spells CSASLNDPDRIGGAFF. DNA of the CDR3: TGCAGTGCTAGTTTAAATGATCCGGACCGAATCGGGGGAGCTTTCTTT.

This clone was seen a single time. The rearrangement joins TRBV29-1 to TRBJ2-3, with D uncertain. This CDR3 region has 10 residues. In germline, CDR1 is SQVTM, CDR2 ANQGSEA. Trimming took 7 bases from V and 3 from J, leaving 5 bases between them. DNA for the CDR3: TGCAGCGATTTGACAGATACGCAGTATTTT. Its protein is CSDLTDTQYF.

V gene TRBV14 combines with J gene TRBJ1-4; D is undetermined. The germline V gene has CDR1 SGHDN and CDR2 FVKESK. Trimming removed 1 base from V and 5 bases from J, with 14 bases in between. The CDR3 runs to 16 residues. CDR3 in amino acids: CASSQVGGLPNEKLFF. As DNA, the CDR3 is TGTGCCAGCAGCCAAGTGGGCGGACTTCCGAATGAAAAACTGTTTTTT.

The genes are TRBV19 and TRBJ1-1; no clear D. Germline V gene lookup returns CDR1 LNHDA and CDR2 SQIVND (reference sequence). CDR3 length equals 14 residues. Trimming stripped 3 bases from V and 7 bases from J, with 15 bases between. The CDR3 reads CASSIRAAVSEAFF. The CDR3 DNA follows: TGTGCCAGTAGTATTCGGGCCGCGGTTAGTGAAGCTTTCTTT.

The CDR3 coding sequence is TGCGCCAGCAGTGAGTCAAGTGGCAAGCAGTACTTC. Translation gives CASSESSGKQYF. The rearrangement links TRBV10-1 to TRBJ2-7; unclear D gene. V was shortened by 0 bases and J by 8 bases, with 8 bases between the two germline ends. Germline CDR1 and CDR2: WNHNN and SYGVQD (reference sequence). The CDR3 has 12 residues.

This clone was recorded only once. This chain's CDR3 is CASSRSGGDSMNPEAFF. The CDR3 DNA reads TGTGCCAGCTCACGGTCCGGGGGCGACAGTATGAATCCTGAAGCTTTCTTT. This sequence joins TRBV18 and TRBJ1-1; a possible D gene is TRBD1 (6 bases). CDR3 length equals 17 residues. Germline CDR1 reads KGHSH; CDR2 reads LQKENI. Trimming removed 4 bases from V and 6 bases from J, with 24 bases in between.

This clone was detected a few times. Possible read error: a much larger clone is one base away. This chain joins TRBV3-1 (or the pseudogene TRBV3-2) and TRBJ2-2; 9 bases map to TRBD2. V lost 11 bases and J lost 7; bases outside the gene matches: 14. The germline gives CDR1 LGHDT, CDR2 YNNKEL (reference sequence). The CDR3 contains 15 residues. CDR3 amino acids: CARRSRAGGGGELFF. Written as DNA, the CDR3 is TGTGCCCGCCGCTCCCGGGCGGGGGGGGGCGGGGAGCTGTTTTTT.

This sequence joins TRBV5-4 and TRBJ1-1; D is possibly TRBD1 (5 bases). CDR3 length equals 14 residues. Trimming stripped 3 bases from V and 1 base from J, with 10 bases between. Germline CDR1 SGHNT, CDR2 YYREEE (reference sequence). CDR3 loop: CASSWGRQNTEAFF. CDR3 nucleotides: TGTGCCAGCAGCTGGGGCAGACAGAACACTGAAGCTTTCTTT.

J is TRBJ2-7 and V is TRBV7-3; perhaps TRBD2 as D (5 bases). CDR3 length: 13 residues. V lost 5 bases to trimming and J lost 3 bases, with 11 bases between them. CDR1 and CDR2 (germline): SGHTA, FQGTGA. The CDR3 sequence is CASSPGGRYEQYF. CDR3 coding DNA: TGTGCCAGCAGCCCTGGCGGGCGCTACGAGCAGTACTTC.

V usage is TRBV20-1 and J usage is TRBJ1-2; D remains unclear. The V gene's germline CDR1 is DFQATT and CDR2 SNEGSKA (reference sequence). Trimming stripped 2 bases from V and 6 bases from J, with 7 bases between. The CDR3 is 11 amino acids. The CDR3 reads CSARFIDGYTF. Written as DNA, the CDR3 is TGCAGTGCTAGATTCATAGATGGCTACACCTTC.